One T cell receptor beta chain is described in this entry. The sample belongs to a study of T cells in Graves' hyperthyroidism and ophthalmopathy. Deletions cut 1 base from V and 6 bases from J, with 10 bases between. The germline gives CDR1 SEHNR, CDR2 FQNEAQ (reference sequence). The CDR3 is 14 amino acids. Amplified TCR beta CDR3 regions came from RNA transcripts. The TCR CDR3 first-round RT-PCR relied on the HTBI primer set. TCRdb reprocessed the multiplex PCR reads with MiXCR, giving one entry per CDR3 protein. This sample has approximately 600,000 distinct CDR3 sequences, with approximately 15% found just once. The authors obtained PBMCs from more than 9.5 ml of fresh peripheral blood.

Sequencing was done on a sample of blood. The receptor was isolated from a woman younger than 45 with Graves' hyperthyroidism that later progressed to Graves' ophthalmopathy. The chain couples TRBV7-9 to TRBJ2-1; no firm D call. For the CDR3, the DNA is TGTGCCAGCAGCTTAGGTGGAATCGTCAATGAGCAGTTCTTC. It is translated as CASSLGGIVNEQFF. Using reference TRBV7-9 and TRBJ2-1 for the parts outside the CDR3, the full variable domain is DTGVSQNPRHKITKRGQNVTFRCDPISEHNRLYWYRQTLGQGPEFLTYFQNEAQLEKSRLLSDRFSAERPKGSFSTLEIQRTEQGDSAMYLCASSLGGIVNEQFFGPGTRLTVL.